A single sample is the source of the 24 T cell receptor beta chains below, sequenced in a study of T cell clones after liver transplantation. Method: immunoSEQ multiplex PCR; TCRdb's copy keeps in-frame clones and lacks some. The data hold 45,000 to 55,000 clones, with around 85% observed a single time. This specimen consisted of CD4+ T cells from blood, obtained before liver transplant. The receptors were gathered from a human donor who received a liver transplant.

The rearrangement links TRBV5-4 to TRBJ1-6, with D hard to call. Trimming removed 0 bases at V and 5 bases at J, with 9 bases between. CDR3 length: 15 amino acids. Looked up from germline, CDR1 is SGHNT and CDR2 is YYREEE (reference sequence). CDR3 bases: TGTGCCAGCAGCTTGGGCCAGACAAATAATTCACCCCTCCACTTT. The encoded protein is CASSLGQTNNSPLHF.

The chain uses TRBV9 and TRBJ2-3; D uncertain. Germline V gene sequence: CDR1 SGDLS, CDR2 YYNGEE. CDR3 length: 14 amino acids. Trimming pared 0 bases from V and 1 base from J, leaving 6 bases between. CDR3 sequence (DNA): TGTGCCAGCAGCGTAGGCGTGGGCACAGATACGCAGTATTTT. Protein: CASSVGVGTDTQYF.

This clone has only one observation. The chain combines TRBV6-1 with TRBJ2-1; D is unclear. Germline V gives CDR1 MNHNS, CDR2 SASEGT. This CDR3 contains 15 residues. Trimming removed 8 bases at V and 7 bases at J, with 21 bases between. The CDR3 DNA follows: TGTGCCAGCGCGACCGGACCTTCAATTAGAAATGAGCAGTTCTTC. Translation: CASATGPSIRNEQFF.

The chain carries TRBV14 and TRBJ1-2, with D unclear. V was cut by 6 bases and J by 1 base, with 9 bases left in between. Germline CDR1 SGHDN, CDR2 FVKESK. CDR3 length: 13 residues. DNA of the CDR3: TGTGCCAGCAGTCGACTGATTAACTATGGCTACACCTTC. Its protein is CASSRLINYGYTF.

The chain links TRBV7-9 to TRBJ2-7, with 9 bases aligning to TRBD2. Losses at the gene ends were 3 bases for V and 6 bases for J; bases not matched to a gene: 9. Germline loops: CDR1 SEHNR, CDR2 FQNEAQ (reference sequence). This CDR3 is 15 amino acids long. CDR3 amino acids: CASSFGSSGMGEQYF. DNA for the CDR3: TGTGCCAGCAGCTTCGGTTCTAGCGGGATGGGCGAGCAGTACTTC.

In this sample, this clone turned up a few times. The chain is built from TRBV4-1 and TRBJ1-4, with 8 positions matching TRBD1. V gave up 2 bases and J gave up 7 bases; unmatched junction bases: 12. CDR1 and CDR2 from the germline V gene are MGHRA and YSYEKL. This CDR3 contains 17 residues. In nucleotides, the CDR3 is TGCGCCAGCAGCCAACGGCAGGGGGCGATATCAGGTGAAAAACTGTTTTTT. This gives the protein CASSQRQGAISGEKLFF.

This rearrangement joins TRBV4-3 to TRBJ2-2, with TRBD1 identical over 8 bases. Germline V lookup: CDR1 LGHNA, CDR2 YSLEER. The CDR3 loop spans 17 amino acids. V shed 0 bases and J 0 bases; nucleotides not matched to a gene: 3. CDR3 bases: TGCGCCAGCAGCCAAGAATTGACAGGGGCGAACACCGGGGAGCTGTTTTTT. Translation gives CASSQELTGANTGELFF.

The V call is TRBV28, the J call TRBJ2-5; either TRBD1 or TRBD2 may fit D (5 bases each). Germline assignment: CDR1 MDHEN and CDR2 SYDVKM. Trimming left V 7 bases short and J 1 base short, with 7 bases between. The CDR3 sequence is 12 residues long. CDR3 sequence: CASIGGQETQYF. Here the CDR3 DNA reads TGTGCCAGCATTGGGGGCCAAGAGACCCAGTACTTC.

V usage is TRBV29-1 and J usage is TRBJ1-1; TRBD1 matches 7 bases. The length of the CDR3 is 14 residues. Germline V gene lookup returns CDR1 SQVTM and CDR2 ANQGSEA. The V gene end was trimmed by 6 bases and the J gene end by 4 bases; junction bases not matched to a gene: 11. The CDR3 sequence is CSVILTGVATEAFF. CDR3 nucleotides: TGCAGCGTAATTCTTACAGGGGTGGCCACTGAAGCTTTCTTT. The full variable domain, its missing parts supplied by reference TRBV29-1 and TRBJ1-1, is SAVISQKPSRDICQRGTSLTIQCQVDSQVTMMFWYRQQPGQSLTLIATANQGSEATYESGFVIDKFPISRPNLTFSTLTVSNMSPEDSSIYLCSVILTGVATEAFFGQGTRLTVV.

J is TRBJ2-7 and V is TRBV21-1. TRBV21-1 is assigned pseudogene status. The CDR3 has 14 residues. The CDR3 bases are TGTGCCAGCAGCATTTTGGGACGAACCTACGAGCAGTACTTC. Residues: CASSILGRTYEQYF.

The genes are TRBV13 and TRBJ2-5; TRBD1 aligns across 7 bases. Germline CDR1 is PRHDT and CDR2 is FYEKMQ (reference sequence). After removal of 3 bases from V and 3 bases from J, the junction contained 7 bases not matched to a gene. The CDR3 extends over 15 amino acids. The CDR3 here is CASSFITGAEETQYF. The CDR3 nucleotides are TGTGCCAGCAGCTTTATAACAGGGGCCGAAGAGACCCAGTACTTC.

The chain uses TRBV10-1 and TRBJ2-1; a weak D match, TRBD2 (6 bases). CDR1 and CDR2 (germline): WNHNN, SYGVQD (reference sequence). Deletions cut 7 bases from V and 7 bases from J, with 29 bases between. This CDR3 region has 18 residues. The CDR3 protein is CASNAKRVPLRALNEQFF. CDR3 nucleotides: TGCGCCAGCAACGCTAAGCGGGTACCCCTCAGGGCTTTGAATGAGCAGTTCTTC.

This sequence joins TRBV19 and TRBJ2-5; a possible D gene is TRBD2 (5 bases). V lost 5 bases, J lost 5 bases, and 9 bases lay in between. Per the germline V gene, CDR1 is LNHDA and CDR2 is SQIVND (reference sequence). The CDR3 length is 12 residues. CDR3 residues: CASSQTGETQYF. CDR3 bases: TGTGCCAGTAGTCAGACGGGGGAGACCCAGTACTTC.

The chain couples TRBV21-1 to TRBJ2-3; the listed D gene, TRBD2, was not tested against the DNA. TRBV21-1 is shown as a pseudogene. The CDR3 runs to 16 residues. For the CDR3, the DNA is TGTGCCAGCAGCAGGACTAGACTGAGAGGCACAGATACGCAGTATTTT. Translation: CASSRTRLRGTDTQYF.

This clone showed up just once. V and J are TRBV19 and TRBJ2-3; D is undetermined. The CDR3 covers 14 residues. Germline CDR1 and CDR2: LNHDA and SQIVND (reference sequence). The V gene lost 4 bases and the J gene lost 2 bases, with 10 bases spanning the gap. CDR3 amino acids: CASSTQRTTDTQYF. The DNA of the CDR3 is TGTGCCAGTAGTACCCAAAGGACCACAGATACGCAGTATTTT.

This sequence joins TRBV9 and TRBJ2-3; D is unresolved. Germline-derived CDR1 and CDR2 are SGDLS and YYNGEE. This CDR3 spans 16 amino acids. V was pared by 4 bases and J by 0 bases, with 15 bases between. In DNA, the CDR3 is TGTGCCAGCAGCACCACACCGTCCGCTAGCACAGATACGCAGTATTTT. Encoded protein: CASSTTPSASTDTQYF.

This clone was picked up one time. This sequence joins TRBV5-4 and TRBJ1-2; TRBD1 might be the D (5 bases). CDR1 is SGHNT and CDR2 is YYREEE in the germline V gene (reference sequence). This CDR3 has 13 residues. The germline V and J ends were trimmed by 4 bases and 2 bases, with 9 bases remaining between them. The CDR3 region is CASSREGNYGYTF. For the CDR3, the DNA is TGTGCCAGCAGCAGAGAGGGGAACTATGGCTACACCTTC.

The chain couples TRBV2 to TRBJ2-2; tentatively, D is TRBD1 (8 bases). The ends were cut back, 8 bases at V and 6 bases at J, with 19 bases in the middle. The length of the CDR3 is 15 residues. The V gene's germline CDR1 is SNHLY and CDR2 FYNNEI. The CDR3 region has the DNA TGTGCCAGCGGACCGAACAGGGGGGGAGCCGGGGAGCTGTTTTTT. Its protein product is CASGPNRGGAGELFF.

CDR3 nucleotide sequence: TGTGCCAGCAACCTTGAAGCATCCTACGAGCAGTACTTC. Its translation: CASNLEASYEQYF. This chain joins TRBV7-8 and TRBJ2-7; no reliable D call. The CDR3 is made up of 13 amino acids. CDR1 is SGHVS and CDR2 is FQNEAQ in the germline V gene. Trimming left V 7 bases short and J 1 base short, with 11 bases between. Looking up the rest from reference TRBV7-8 and TRBJ2-7 gives the full variable domain: GAGVSQSPRYKVAKRGQDVALRCDPISGHVSLFWYQQALGQGPEFLTYFQNEAQLDKSGLPSDRFFAERPEGSVSTLKIQRTQQEDSAVYLCASNLEASYEQYFGPGTRLTVT.

The J gene is TRBJ1-3, the V gene TRBV6-6, with TRBD1 matching over 7 bases. Losses at the gene ends were 6 bases for V and 0 bases for J; bases not matched to a gene: 2. Germline V lookup: CDR1 MNHNY, CDR2 SVGAGI (reference sequence). The CDR3 sequence is 14 residues long. In nucleotides, the CDR3 is TGTGCCAGCAGCCACAGGGGCTCTGGAAACACCATATATTTT. Its protein is CASSHRGSGNTIYF.

The chain is built from TRBV10-2 and TRBJ2-1, with 9 bases aligning to TRBD1. This CDR3 comprises 18 residues. Germline V CDR1 and CDR2: WSHSY, SAAADI. J was trimmed by 6 bases and V by 0 bases; bases with no gene match: 12. CDR3 coding DNA: TGCGCCAGCAGTGAGTCGGGGCTCGGGACAGGGAGGGGCAATGAGCAGTTCTTC. As protein: CASSESGLGTGRGNEQFF.

V and J are TRBV7-2 and TRBJ2-7; D gene uncertain. CDR1 is SGHTA, CDR2 FQGNSA, per germline. Trimming left V 5 bases short and J 4 bases short, with 9 bases between. This CDR3 is 12 amino acids long. The CDR3 sequence is CASSPQWYEQYF. Written as DNA, the CDR3 is TGTGCCAGCAGCCCCCAGTGGTACGAGCAGTACTTC.

This chain connects TRBV6-5 to TRBJ2-1; 13 nucleotides match TRBD2. Germline V gene lookup returns CDR1 MNHEY and CDR2 SVGAGI. The CDR3 has 16 amino acids. The V gene end was trimmed by 4 bases and the J gene end by 7 bases; junction bases not matched to a gene: 7. The chain's CDR3 is CASSWRTSGRGNEQFF. CDR3 bases: TGTGCCAGCAGTTGGCGGACTAGCGGGAGAGGGAATGAGCAGTTCTTC.

The rearrangement uses TRBV2 and TRBJ2-6; 7 bases line up with TRBD1. Germline loops: CDR1 SNHLY, CDR2 FYNNEI. The V gene end was trimmed by 2 bases and the J gene end by 1 base; junction bases not matched to a gene: 8. The CDR3 is made up of 18 amino acids. CDR3 in amino acids: CASSERGQFWSGANVLTF. DNA of the CDR3: TGTGCCAGCAGTGAAAGGGGACAGTTTTGGTCTGGGGCCAACGTCCTGACTTTC.